The subject of this entry is one T cell receptor (beta chain). Its recognized antigen is unknown. Per-base qualities were not stored, and no clone one base away is much larger. The cohort was made up of several hundred healthy bone marrow donors. At the time of sampling, every cohort member was nominally healthy, though immune exposures that went unrecorded were likely present. The donor tested CMV seropositive, placing the donor among the approximately 310 seropositive members of the cohort. A peripheral blood sample was collected from each donor, and TCR beta sequencing was performed on peripheral blood mononuclear cells. The Qiagen DNeasy Blood Extraction Kit was used to extract genomic DNA from the blood cell samples. This sample was taken from a study of cytomegalovirus exposure and HLA in healthy donors (dated by TCRdb to 2015 to 2018). Describing the broader study: An earlier analysis of about 530 of the donors reported around 280 Gb of sequence data and about 120 million unique TCR beta sequences obtained from about 200 million T cells. Both class I and class II loci were covered by HLA typing, at four-digit resolution. The study aimed to test whether cataloging public T cell receptors could reveal signatures of past pathogen exposure. All discovery cohort repertoires had been generated using a single sequencing platform. The study used immunosequencing to profile the T cell repertoires of 600 to 850 subjects and linked those repertoires to cytomegalovirus serostatus. Approximately 310 gigabases of sequencing data and 70 million to 85 million unique TCR sequences were included in an early release covering several hundred HLA-typed donors. Typing coverage varied by locus: roughly 629-640 donors for A, B, C, DRB1 and DQB1; under 550 for DQA1; about 590 for DPA1; 400 to 480 for DPB1. The study combined high-throughput TCR immunosequencing, statistical association of individual TCRs with disease status, and machine learning to predict cytomegalovirus infection status. Among around 400 genotyped donors of the cohort, an average of roughly 230,000 unique TCR beta nucleotide sequences was sequenced per donor, of which about 18% were non-productive. An earlier analysis of around 580 of the donors used high-throughput TCR beta sequencing to judge whether each TCR beta V gene segment behaved as functional or pseudogenic. In a later genetic analysis, genome-wide SNP genotypes for about 55% of the roughly 700 donors were used, and that subset was treated as a discovery cohort. Donor age, sex, ethnicity and CMV serostatus were compiled together with the repertoire data. The genetic ancestry cluster associated with self-reported Caucasian donors included 80% to 90% of the 350 to 500 genotyped donors. In addition to the first cohort of 666 subjects, a separate validation cohort of 100 to 150 different subjects was used. In a later analysis, previously published TCR beta repertoires from more than 500 donors were re-analyzed and high-resolution HLA genotyping was added so that TCR occurrence patterns could be studied. Roughly 5 DR-DQ haplotypes were handled as single units for association and clustering, since linkage in the cohort was strong. Rather than using new phenotypic data, the later analysis identified candidate immune exposures from TCR beta sequences and from how often those sequences occurred across donors. What the authors observed across the whole study: According to the authors, the approach could potentially be generalized to other disease states and immunological phenotypes. Most TCR sequences were seen in very few donors, while some public TCRs were found in many individuals. A later analysis associated around 16,000 TCR beta sequences with specific HLA alleles at a false discovery rate of 0.05. A cluster of highly shared sequence variants was judged likely to represent a technical artifact of the sequencing pipeline. In a later analysis, HLA-associated TCR beta chains showed more clonal expansion and lower generation probabilities than non-associated chains that were equally common. The presence/absence analyses assumed that sequencing depth was roughly uniform across donors, and that assumption may not be true. Because HLA typing was unavailable for some donors at each locus, only the typed subset was used in association tests. In this cohort, only TCR beta chains were sequenced, and detectable features were limited by the absence of alpha or paired-chain data. CMV serostatus was the only immune exposure information available for the cohort. A later genetic analysis associated a missense DCLRE1C variant with V-gene and J-gene trimming of TCR beta chains, and an independent cohort replicated the association. Some IMGT-functional V segments, including TRBV6-2 and TRBV6-3, could not be distinguished by the 87-base-pair reads and were therefore excluded. In a later analysis, TCR association rates were found to vary across HLA loci, with the most associated TCRs seen for DRB1 alleles and the fewest for HLA-C alleles. Broadly in line with IMGT annotations, most TCR beta V segments showed up in productive rearrangements about 87% or about 30% of the time in an earlier analysis of some 590 of the donors. A few of the identified cytomegalovirus-associated TCR beta chains were confirmed in vitro to be specific for cytomegalovirus antigens. Strong co-occurrence of HLA alleles, especially DR and DQ, made assigning TCR associations to individual alleles difficult. Cytomegalovirus status was reported to be diagnosed by the classifier with high specificity and sensitivity in both the original and validation cohorts. The earlier analysis of fewer than 750 of the donors excluded some 15 rarely observed V segments, including chromosome 9 orphons, because counts were too low. Several of the top co-occurrence clusters appeared to be linked to parvovirus B19, influenza, CMV and Epstein-Barr virus, according to a later analysis. According to a later genetic analysis, donors in an Asian-associated ancestry cluster had fewer N-insertions in productive TCRs than the approximately 630-donor mean. A total of fewer than 200 TCR beta chains were listed by the study as associated with cytomegalovirus. Most CMV-associated TCR beta chains appeared to be HLA-restricted in a later analysis, and the HLA associations seemed to be driven largely by CMV exposure. Linkage disequilibrium might explain the correlated functional status among segregating V segments, but an unknown experimental factor could not be excluded. A further reported finding was that TCR beta sequences accurately predicted the HLA-A and HLA-B alleles for most subjects in the first cohort.

Library generation was performed with the immunoSEQ multiplex PCR assay. For the multiplex PCR, a mixture combining 60 forward primers for TCR Vbeta segments and 13 reverse primers for TCR Jbeta segments was used. The CDR3 region of rearranged TCR beta genes was amplified from genomic DNA by a multiplex PCR assay. Amplified TCR beta libraries were sequenced as 87-base-pair reads on the Illumina HiSeq System. The original pipeline was this. In a later analysis, tens of millions of unique TCR beta chains were counted across the roughly 610 repertoires, and roughly 10 million of these chains were shared by at least two donors. Raw reads were error-corrected and collapsed into unique sequences by a nearest-neighbor algorithm in which closely related sequences were merged to remove PCR and sequencing errors. CDR3 sequences were aligned to IMGT reference sequences to assign V, D and J gene segments. For a sequence to be retained, a match of at least six nucleotides was required to both a V gene segment and a J gene segment. Rearrangements were classified as productive when the CDR3 lacked stop codons and remained in frame with V and J, and all other rearrangements were classified as non-productive. CDR3 was defined according to IMGT convention as the region running from the second conserved V-encoded cysteine to the conserved J-encoded phenylalanine. The earlier analysis of some 580 of the donors excluded any sequence lacking an unambiguous match to a single V gene segment. In an earlier analysis of 587 of the donors, a V segment was called functional when productive rearrangements were above 56.7%, and segregating when the standard deviation between donors exceeded 5%. To diagnose cytomegalovirus status from the catalog of TCR beta chain sequences, a statistical classification framework was built. A later analysis assigned V and J genes by comparing TCR nucleotide sequences with IMGT/GENE-DB human TR gene sequences. A later analysis assigned CDR3 sequences and most-parsimonious VDJ recombination scenarios with the TCRdist pipeline. A later analysis defined each TCR beta chain by its CDR3 amino acid sequence plus V-gene family, and excluded reads lacking a unique V-gene family. A later analysis removed 550 to 700 highly shared, low-generation-probability nucleotide sequences to deal with suspected cross-contamination and a sequencing artifact. For each public chain, a later analysis derived a clonal expansion index from normalized ranks of inferred template counts within each repertoire. In a later analysis, generation probabilities were computed with a VDJ recombination model fitted to out-of-frame rearrangements, and the resulting probabilities were checked against IGoR. In a later analysis, TCR-TCR, TCR-HLA and TCR-CMV co-occurrence was scored with hypergeometric tests, and a repertoire-size bias correction was applied to TCR pairs. False discovery rates were estimated in a later analysis by permuting HLA or CMV assignments 20 times. In a later analysis, co-occurring TCRs were grouped with DBSCAN, and TCRdist sequence similarity was added when clustering was performed within HLA-allele-positive subsets. Repertoires with fewer than 30,000 or more than 120,000 public chains were left out of co-occurrence clustering, as were about five repertoires with anomalous nucleotide sharing. TCRdb re-hosts the immuneACCESS table, in-frame sequences only. Its copies lack some clones; in the studies checked, an unresolved V gene accounts for under half of them, and the cause for the rest is not known. V and J calls plus clone size are reproduced from that table; the DNA served to infer D and trimming. The sample data list fewer than 200,000 clones, and roughly 76% of these were observed just once. The ten largest clonotypes hold 4.9% of the sample.

The CDR3 sequence holds 13 residues, the cysteine and phenylalanine included. Here the CDR3 DNA is all that survives: 39 bases in frame from base 1. CDR1 and CDR2 (SGHAT, FQNNGV) derive from the germline V gene. Deletion took 7 bases off V and 5 bases off J, with a span of 12 bases between the germline ends. The rearrangement combines TRBV11-2 with TRBJ2-1; a weak D assignment points to TRBD2 (5 bases agree). Sample: PBMCs. This TCR was sampled from a woman between 18 and 29 years old in good health and CMV-seropositive. The nucleotide sequence reads TGTGCCAGCACCCGCTCCGGGGACAATGAGCAGTTCTTC. This is translated as CASTRSGDNEQFF. The full variable domain, completed from the reference TRBV11-2 and TRBJ2-1 proteins outside the CDR3, reads EAGVAQSPRYKIIEKRQSVAFWCNPISGHATLYWYQQILGQGPKLLIQFQNNGVVDDSQLPKDRFSAERLKGVDSTLKIQPAKLEDSAVYLCASTRSGDNEQFFGPGTRLTVL.